One TCR beta chain is described in this entry. The record originates from a study of blood T cell repertoires in COVID-19. Generated by immunoSEQ multiplex PCR, the TCRdb table keeps only in-frame clones and is missing some. In the table there are 250,000 or so clones, about nine tenths of which are singletons. Germline CDR1 reads LNHDA; CDR2 reads SQIVND (reference sequence). V was cut by 3 bases and J by 2 bases, with 14 bases left in between. This CDR3 has 17 residues. The chain is built from TRBV19 and TRBJ1-6; D might be TRBD1 (5 bases). The sequenced sample was peripheral blood. The TCR comes from a woman in her thirties with active or convalescent COVID-19. CDR3 sequence: CASSMERATAYNSPLHF. DNA of the CDR3: TGTGCCAGTAGTATGGAAAGAGCGACAGCCTATAATTCACCCCTCCACTTT.